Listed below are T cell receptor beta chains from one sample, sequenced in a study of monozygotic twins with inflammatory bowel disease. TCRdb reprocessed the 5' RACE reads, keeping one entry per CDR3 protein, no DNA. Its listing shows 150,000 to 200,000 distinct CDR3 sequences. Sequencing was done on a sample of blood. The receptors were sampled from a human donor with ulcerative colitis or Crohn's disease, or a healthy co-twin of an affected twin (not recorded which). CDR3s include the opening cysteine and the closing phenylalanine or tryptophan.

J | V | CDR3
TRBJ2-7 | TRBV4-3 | CASSQDRAGTNQYYEQYF
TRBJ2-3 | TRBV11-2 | CASSLVAGGDTQYF
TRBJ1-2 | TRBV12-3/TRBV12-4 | CASSFQGNYGYTF
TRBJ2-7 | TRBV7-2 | CASSPDGGSIYEQYF
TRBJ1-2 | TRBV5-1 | CASSWGTDWSYGYTF
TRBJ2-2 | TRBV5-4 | CASSLAGTGNTGELFF
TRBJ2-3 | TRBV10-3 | CAISLKGGTDTQYF
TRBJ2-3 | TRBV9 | CASSAVQGADTQYF
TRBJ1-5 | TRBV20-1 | CSARVGSPRNQPQHF
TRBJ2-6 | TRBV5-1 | CASSLEKGGANVLTF
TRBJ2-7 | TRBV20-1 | CSAREVTYEQYF
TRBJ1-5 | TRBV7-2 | CASSNRAYPNQPQHF
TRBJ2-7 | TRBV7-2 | CASSFGGGGPTYEQYF
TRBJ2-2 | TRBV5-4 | CASSLGSPGGELFF
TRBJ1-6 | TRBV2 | CASSEGGVSPLHF
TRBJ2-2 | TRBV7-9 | CASTPRINTGELFF
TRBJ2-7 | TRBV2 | CASSDGHVYEQYF
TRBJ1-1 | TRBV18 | CASSPPLGTEAFF
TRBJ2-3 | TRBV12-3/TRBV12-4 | CASSLGAPDTQYF
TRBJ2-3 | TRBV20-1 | CSAARTASTDTQYF
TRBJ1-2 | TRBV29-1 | CSVPMGQPNYGYTF
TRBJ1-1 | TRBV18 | CASSPRFGETEAFF
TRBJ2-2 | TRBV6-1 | CASSQRLAGALNTGELFF
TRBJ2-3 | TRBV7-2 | CASTPSGRTDTQYF
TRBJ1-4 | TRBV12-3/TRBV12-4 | CASKGQGNEKLFF
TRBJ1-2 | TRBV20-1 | CSARLYVVRDRDNPNYGYTF
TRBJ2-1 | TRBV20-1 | CSASNLLAGGLNEQFF
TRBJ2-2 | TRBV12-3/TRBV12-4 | CASTLGGGRGTGELFF
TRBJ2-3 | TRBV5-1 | CASSLELRGDTDTQYF
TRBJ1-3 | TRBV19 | CASKSAGITGNTIYF
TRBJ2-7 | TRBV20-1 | CSARTSGRYEQYF
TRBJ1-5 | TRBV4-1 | CASSQVANSDQPQHF
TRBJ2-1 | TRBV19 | CASSIVAGDYNEQFF
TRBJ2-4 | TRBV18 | CASSPRGGGAKNIQYF
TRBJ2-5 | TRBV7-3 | CASSPTSTGWETQYF
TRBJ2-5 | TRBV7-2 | CASSFGLAAATQYF
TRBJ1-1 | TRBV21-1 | CASSKDYAGVGTEAFF
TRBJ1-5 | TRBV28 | CASSSGQGPNQPQHF
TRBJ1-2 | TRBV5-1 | CASSLQVESDGYTF
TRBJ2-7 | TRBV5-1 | CASRRQGVYEQYF
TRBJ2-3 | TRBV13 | CASSLVAATDTQYF
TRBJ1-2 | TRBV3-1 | CASSQELPGVVANYGYTF
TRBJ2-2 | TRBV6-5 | CASSYGVAGGPTGELFF
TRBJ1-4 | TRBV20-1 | CSASQGQGTNEKLFF
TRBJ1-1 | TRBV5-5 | CASSLGPPNTVAFF
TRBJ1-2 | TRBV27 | CASSLNDNYGYTF
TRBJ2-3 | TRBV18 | CASSGTGFLADTQYF
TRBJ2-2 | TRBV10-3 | CAISESSGGARTGELFF
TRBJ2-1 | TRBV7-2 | CASSLVTSGSNEQFF
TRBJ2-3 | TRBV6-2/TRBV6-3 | CASSSSGRAQYF
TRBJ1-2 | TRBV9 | CASSVVEGRGYTF
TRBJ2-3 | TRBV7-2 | CASSLVGVGTDTQYF